This TCR beta chain comes out of a study of long-term antiretroviral therapy in people with HIV. Whole-study findings and limits: The study collected no data on ART adherence, viral resistance or therapy changes. CDR3 lengths in HIV samples spanned a narrower range than controls.

About this clone itself: Its antigen is not known.

CDR3 size: 15 residues. Trimming stripped 4 bases from V and 2 bases from J, with 10 bases between. Germline V gives CDR1 SGHDT, CDR2 YYEEEE. It was version v3.0 of the immunoSEQ assay that was run at survey level. The protocol was immunoSEQ multiplex PCR, while the TCRdb copy is restricted to in-frame clones and leaves out a portion. Here the sample spans around 16,000 clones, approximately 71% being singletons. The TCR comes from a woman between 45 and 65 years old with HIV. The rearrangement joins TRBV5-6 to TRBJ2-6; no clear D gene. This specimen was unsorted PBMCs, taken 1.5 years before starting antiretroviral therapy. CDR3 DNA: TGTGCCAGCAGCCCAACCCAGGCTGGGGCCAACGTCCTGACTTTC. As protein: CASSPTQAGANVLTF.